This TCR beta chain was recorded in a study of cytomegalovirus exposure and HLA in healthy donors. Only in-frame clones appear in the TCRdb table, and some are missing; sequencing was by immunoSEQ multiplex PCR. Of about 280,000 clones listed, 80% to 90% are singletons. After removal of 2 bases from V and 0 bases from J, the junction contained 4 bases not matched to a gene. The germline V gene has CDR1 LNHDA and CDR2 SQIVND (reference sequence). CDR3 length equals 16 residues. The chain links TRBV19 to TRBJ2-1; 7 bases agree with TRBD1. This receptor was taken from a woman aged 18-35 years in good health and CMV-seronegative. Input material: PBMCs. The CDR3 DNA sequence: TGTGCCAGTAGTATAACAGGGGCAAGCTCCTACAATGAGCAGTTCTTC. Its translation: CASSITGASSYNEQFF. Complete variable domain (other parts from reference TRBV19 and TRBJ2-1): DGGITQSPKYLFRKEGQNVTLSCEQNLNHDAMYWYRQDPGQGLRLIYYSQIVNDFQKGDIAEGYSVSREKKESFPLTVTSAQKNPTAFYLCASSITGASSYNEQFFGPGTRLTVL.